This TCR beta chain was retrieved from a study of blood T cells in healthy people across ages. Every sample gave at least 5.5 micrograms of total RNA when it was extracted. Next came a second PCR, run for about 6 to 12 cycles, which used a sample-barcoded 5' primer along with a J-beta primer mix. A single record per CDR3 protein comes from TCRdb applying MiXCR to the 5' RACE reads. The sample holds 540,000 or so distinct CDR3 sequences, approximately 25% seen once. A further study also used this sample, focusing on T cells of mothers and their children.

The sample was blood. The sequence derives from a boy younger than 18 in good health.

Written as DNA, the CDR3 is TGTGCCAGCAGCTTAGTACGGACAGACAACTATGGCTACACCTTC. Protein sequence: CASSLVRTDNYGYTF. The chain links TRBV7-9 to TRBJ1-2; D perhaps matches TRBD1 (6 bases). Germline CDR1 reads SEHNR; CDR2 reads FQNEAQ (reference sequence). The CDR3 sequence is 15 residues long. V lost 1 base and J 2 bases, leaving 11 bases between the germline ends.